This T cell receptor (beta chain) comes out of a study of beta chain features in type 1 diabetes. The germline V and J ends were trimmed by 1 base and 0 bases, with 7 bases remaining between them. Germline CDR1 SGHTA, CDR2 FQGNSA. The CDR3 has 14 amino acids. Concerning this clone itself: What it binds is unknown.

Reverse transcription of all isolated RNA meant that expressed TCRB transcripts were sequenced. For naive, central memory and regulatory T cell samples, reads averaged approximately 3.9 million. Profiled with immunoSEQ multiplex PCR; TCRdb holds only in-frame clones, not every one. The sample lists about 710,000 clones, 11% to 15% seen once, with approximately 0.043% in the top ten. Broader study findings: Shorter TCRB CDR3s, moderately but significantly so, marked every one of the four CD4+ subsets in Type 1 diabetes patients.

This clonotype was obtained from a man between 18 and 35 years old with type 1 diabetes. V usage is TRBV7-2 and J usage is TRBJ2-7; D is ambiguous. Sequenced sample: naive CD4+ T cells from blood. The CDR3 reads CASSLDLPSYEQYF. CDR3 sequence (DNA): TGTGCCAGCAGCTTAGACTTGCCCTCCTACGAGCAGTACTTC.